These 8 T cell receptor beta chains share one sample of origin, sequenced in a study of sequential checkpoint blockade in melanoma. The treatment was: randomized to nivolumab then ipilimumab (arm A) or the reverse (arm B). Repertoires were generated with immunoSEQ multiplex PCR, while TCRdb's copy carries only in-frame clones and drops some. The profile shows tens of thousands of clones, nearly 70% of them singletons. The input for sequencing was CD8+ T cells sorted from blood (inferred from file names), taken from a patient given nivolumab and ipilimumab in sequence. The receptors were sampled from a human donor with melanoma.

The chain joins TRBV27 to TRBJ2-2; D possibly corresponds to TRBD1 (6 bases). Between the trimmed V and J ends, which lost 6 bases and 5 bases, there was a span of 16 bases. This CDR3 has 15 residues. Germline assignment: CDR1 MNHEY and CDR2 SMNVEV (reference sequence). CDR3 DNA: TGTGCCAGCAGATCCCGACAGGCTTTAACCGGGGAGCTGTTTTTT. Translating gives CASRSRQALTGELFF.

This sequence joins TRBV2 and TRBJ2-3; D remains unclear. Trimming cost V 7 bases and J 2 bases, with 10 bases left between them. This CDR3 has 13 amino acids. CDR1 SNHLY and CDR2 FYNNEI come from the germline V gene. As DNA, the CDR3 is TGTGCCAGCAAACGGTCAAACACAGATACGCAGTATTTT. Encoded protein: CASKRSNTDTQYF. Looking up the rest from reference TRBV2 and TRBJ2-3 gives the full variable domain: EPEVTQTPSHQVTQMGQEVILRCVPISNHLYFYWYRQILGQKVEFLVSFYNNEISEKSEIFDDQFSVERPDGSNFTLKIRSTKLEDSAMYFCASKRSNTDTQYFGPGTRLTVL.

This clone appeared a few times. The chain uses TRBV11-2 and TRBJ2-7; D unresolved. V was shortened by 3 bases and J by 3 bases, with 9 bases between the two germline ends. CDR1 and CDR2 from the germline V gene are SGHAT and FQNNGV. This CDR3 region has 13 residues. The CDR3 sequence: CASSFELNYEQYF. DNA of the CDR3: TGTGCCAGCAGCTTTGAACTTAACTACGAGCAGTACTTC. The complete variable domain, with remaining parts taken from reference TRBV11-2 and TRBJ2-7, reads EAGVAQSPRYKIIEKRQSVAFWCNPISGHATLYWYQQILGQGPKLLIQFQNNGVVDDSQLPKDRFSAERLKGVDSTLKIQPAKLEDSAVYLCASSFELNYEQYFGPGTRLTVT.

The chain employs TRBV6-1 and TRBJ1-2; possible D gene TRBD1, 5 bases. V lost 8 bases to trimming and J lost 8 bases, with 18 bases between them. Germline V CDR1 and CDR2: MNHNS, SASEGT. The CDR3 is made up of 13 amino acids. CDR3 sequence (DNA): TGTGCCAGCGATTTCGAGCAGGGAAGCGGCTACACCTTC. Translation gives CASDFEQGSGYTF.

V usage is TRBV5-4 and J usage is TRBJ2-5, with D possibly being TRBD2 (7 bases). The V end was cut by 2 bases, the J end by 6 bases, with 11 bases between. Germline V gene lookup returns CDR1 SGHNT and CDR2 YYREEE (reference sequence). There are 13 residues in the CDR3. DNA for the CDR3: TGTGCCAGCAGCTTTGGGGGGGGCCAGACCCAGTACTTC. Protein sequence: CASSFGGGQTQYF.

Here the CDR3 reads CASTDRGSEKLFF. DNA of the CDR3: TGTGCCAGCACCGACAGGGGATCTGAAAAACTGTTTTTT. V is TRBV5-4 and J is TRBJ1-4, with 8 bases matching TRBD1. The CDR3 covers 13 residues. After removal of 6 bases from V and 7 bases from J, the junction contained 5 bases not matched to a gene. The germline gives CDR1 SGHNT, CDR2 YYREEE (reference sequence).

V gene TRBV18 combines with J gene TRBJ1-6; TRBD1 is a possible D gene (6 bases). CDR1 is KGHSH and CDR2 is LQKENI in the germline V gene. This CDR3 is 18 amino acids long. The V gene lost 3 bases and the J gene lost 7 bases, with 22 bases spanning the gap. The CDR3 sequence is CASSPLNRDPARNSPLHF. The CDR3 DNA reads TGTGCCAGCTCACCCTTGAACAGGGACCCGGCTCGCAATTCACCCCTCCACTTT.

This clone was counted only a few times. The chain couples TRBV4-1 to TRBJ1-3, with D maybe TRBD1 (5 bases). Trimming stripped 4 bases from V and 4 bases from J, with 17 bases between. Germline V CDR1 and CDR2: MGHRA, YSYEKL. CDR3 length equals 16 residues. CDR3 residues: CASSLYDSFSGNTIYF. The CDR3 DNA is TGCGCCAGCAGCCTGTATGACAGTTTCTCCGGAAACACCATATATTTT.